This T cell receptor beta chain is from a study of T cell responses to AZD1222 COVID-19 vaccine. Study findings and constraints: It should be noted that donors were predominantly white British and more often female, and clonal diversity was possibly underestimated. Vaccine-related CD4 TCRs covered spike, predominating at 160-218 and 743-854.

TCRdb keeps only in-frame clones here, not all; method: immunoSEQ multiplex PCR. There are 120,000 or so clones in the sample; around 84% occur only once, and roughly a quarter lies in the top ten. As for this clone: Its antigen is still unknown.

Material: peripheral blood, obtained 28 days after the second AZD1222 dose. The receptor's source is an adult who received the AZD1222 COVID-19 vaccine.

The CDR3 is CASGSMGQFREQYF. The CDR3 nucleotides read TGTGCCAGCGGATCAATGGGACAGTTTCGTGAGCAGTACTTC. The rearrangement joins TRBV7-2 to TRBJ2-7; 7 bases line up with TRBD1. There are 14 residues in the CDR3. Germline lookup yields CDR1 SGHTA and CDR2 FQGNSA. Unmatched junction bases numbered 14, after V lost 8 bases and J lost 7 bases.